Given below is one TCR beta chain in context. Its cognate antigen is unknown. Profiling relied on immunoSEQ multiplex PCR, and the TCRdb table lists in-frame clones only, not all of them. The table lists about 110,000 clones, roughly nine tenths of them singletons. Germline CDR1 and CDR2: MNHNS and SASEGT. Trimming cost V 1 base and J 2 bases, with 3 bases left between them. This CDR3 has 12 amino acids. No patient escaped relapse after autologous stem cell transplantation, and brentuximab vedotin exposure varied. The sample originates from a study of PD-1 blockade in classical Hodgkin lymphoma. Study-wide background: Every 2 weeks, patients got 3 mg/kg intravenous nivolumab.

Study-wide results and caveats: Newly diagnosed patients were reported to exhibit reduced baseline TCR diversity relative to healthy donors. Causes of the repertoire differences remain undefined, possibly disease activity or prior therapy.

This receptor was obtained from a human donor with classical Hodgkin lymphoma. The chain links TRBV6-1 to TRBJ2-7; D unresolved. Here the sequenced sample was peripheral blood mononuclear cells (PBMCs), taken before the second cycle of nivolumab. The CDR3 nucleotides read TGTGCCAGCAGTGAAGGTACCTACGAGCAGTACTTC. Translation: CASSEGTYEQYF.